This T cell receptor (beta chain) was recorded in a study of cytomegalovirus exposure and HLA in healthy donors. Study in general: HLA-typed donors were the source of around 80 million unique TCRs, which an early data release held. Within the Caucasian-associated ancestry cluster were more than 75% of the approximately 400 genotyped donors.

J gave up 4 bases and V 4 bases, and 4 bases lay outside the gene matches. Germline lookup yields CDR1 MNHEY and CDR2 SVGAGI. The length of the CDR3 is 14 residues. A multiplex PCR was run with 60 Vbeta primers and 13 Jbeta primers. Only in-frame clones appear in the TCRdb table, and some are missing; sequencing was by immunoSEQ multiplex PCR. Here the sample table reports some 200,000 clones. Material: PBMCs. The origin of this receptor is a woman aged 18-30 years in good health and CMV-seropositive. The chain uses TRBV6-5 and TRBJ1-5; 7 bases fit TRBD1. The CDR3 sequence is CASSSGTVNQPQHF. The CDR3 nucleotides are TGTGCCAGCAGTTCCGGGACAGTAAATCAGCCCCAGCATTTT.